Sequencing of this TCR beta chain was carried out in a study of blood T cell repertoires in COVID-19. The junction had 3 bases not matched to a gene; V was cut back by 7 bases and J by 1 base. Germline V gene sequence: CDR1 MGHDK, CDR2 SYGVNS. The CDR3 runs to 13 residues. Repertoires were generated with immunoSEQ multiplex PCR, while TCRdb's copy carries only in-frame clones and drops some. The sample has more than 100,000 clones; about 85% are singletons. The source of this sequence is a man older than 75 with acute or convalescent COVID-19. Sample: peripheral blood. The chain is built from TRBV25-1 and TRBJ1-1; 7 positions match TRBD1. As DNA, the CDR3 is TGTGCCAGCACGACAGGGAGGAACACTGAAGCTTTCTTT. It translates to CASTTGRNTEAFF.